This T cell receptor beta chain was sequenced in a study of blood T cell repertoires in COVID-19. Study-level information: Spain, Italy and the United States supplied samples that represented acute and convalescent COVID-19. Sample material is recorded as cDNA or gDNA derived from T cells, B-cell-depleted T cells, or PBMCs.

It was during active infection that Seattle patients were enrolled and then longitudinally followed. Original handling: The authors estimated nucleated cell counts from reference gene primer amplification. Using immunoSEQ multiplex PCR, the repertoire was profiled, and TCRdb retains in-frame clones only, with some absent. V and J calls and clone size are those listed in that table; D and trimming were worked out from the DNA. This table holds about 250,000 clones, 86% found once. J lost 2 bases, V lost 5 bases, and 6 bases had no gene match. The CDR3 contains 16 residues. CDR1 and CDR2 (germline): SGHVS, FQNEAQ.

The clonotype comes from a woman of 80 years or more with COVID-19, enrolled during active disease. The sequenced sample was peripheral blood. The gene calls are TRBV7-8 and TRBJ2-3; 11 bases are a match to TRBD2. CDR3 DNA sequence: TGTGCCAGCAGCCGCCTTAGCGGGGGGGCCACAGATACGCAGTATTTT. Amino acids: CASSRLSGGATDTQYF.